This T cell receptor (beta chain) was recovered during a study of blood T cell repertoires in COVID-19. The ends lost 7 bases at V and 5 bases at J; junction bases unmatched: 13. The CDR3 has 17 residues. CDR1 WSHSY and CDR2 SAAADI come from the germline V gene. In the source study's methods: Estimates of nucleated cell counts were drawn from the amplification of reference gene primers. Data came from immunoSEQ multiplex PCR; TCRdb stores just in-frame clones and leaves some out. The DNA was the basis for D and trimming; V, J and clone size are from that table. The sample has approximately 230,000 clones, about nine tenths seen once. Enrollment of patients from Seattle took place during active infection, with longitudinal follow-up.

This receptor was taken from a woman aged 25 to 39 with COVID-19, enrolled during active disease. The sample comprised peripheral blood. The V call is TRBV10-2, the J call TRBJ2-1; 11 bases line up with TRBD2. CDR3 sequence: CASTPERGSGGDNEQFF. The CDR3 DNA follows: TGCGCCAGCACTCCCGAAAGGGGTAGCGGGGGGGACAATGAGCAGTTCTTC.